One and the same sample provided the 17 T cell receptor beta chains below, sequenced in a study of sequential checkpoint blockade in melanoma. Sample treatment: randomized to nivolumab then ipilimumab (arm A) or the reverse (arm B). Using immunoSEQ multiplex PCR, the repertoire was profiled, and TCRdb retains in-frame clones only, with some absent. The sample carries roughly 18,000 clones, more than 25% recorded once. The sequences come from tumor tissue (inferred from file names), collected from a patient given nivolumab and ipilimumab in sequence. These TCRs come from a human donor with melanoma.

The V gene is TRBV19, the J gene TRBJ2-6, with D uncertain. The length of the CDR3 is 14 residues. Germline assignment: CDR1 LNHDA and CDR2 SQIVND (reference sequence). Between the trimmed V and J ends, which lost 7 bases and 0 bases, there was a span of 7 bases. The CDR3 reads CASTARSGANVLTF. The CDR3 bases are TGTGCCAGTACCGCCCGCTCTGGGGCCAACGTCCTGACTTTC.

Comment on this clone: At one of its ends the junction is not consistent with the germline gene, which may arise from a read error. This sequence joins TRBV25-1 and TRBJ1-2; 7 bases align to TRBD1. Per the germline V gene, CDR1 is MGHDK and CDR2 is SYGVNS. The CDR3 has 14 amino acids. CDR3 DNA: TGTCCCAGCAGTGAAGGGACAGCAGTTTATGGCTACACCTTC. This encodes CPSSEGTAVYGYTF.

V usage is TRBV19 and J usage is TRBJ1-2; 10 bases line up with TRBD1. This CDR3 has 16 amino acids. J lost 0 bases, V lost 3 bases, and 4 bases had no gene match. Germline loops: CDR1 LNHDA, CDR2 SQIVND (reference sequence). CDR3 nucleotide sequence: TGTGCCAGTAGTATCCGGGACAGGGGCCCTAACTATGGCTACACCTTC. It codes for CASSIRDRGPNYGYTF.

Only a few counts were recorded for this clone. This chain links TRBV6-8 with TRBJ1-1, with a weak D call TRBD1 (6 bases). The CDR3 length is 14 residues. CDR1 MNHGY and CDR2 SAAAGT come from the germline V gene. Trimming shortened V by 4 bases and J by 0 bases, and 9 bases separated the two germline ends. In DNA, the CDR3 is TGTGCCAGCAGTTTACAGGGAATGAACACTGAAGCTTTCTTT. Its translation is CASSLQGMNTEAFF.

The V gene is TRBV30, the J gene TRBJ1-1; possible D gene TRBD1, 5 bases. The V gene's germline CDR1 is GTSNPN and CDR2 SVGIG (reference sequence). There are 14 residues in the CDR3. V lost 5 bases, J lost 3 bases, and 16 bases lay in between. DNA of the CDR3: TGTGCCTGGGGGGAGGGGCAGGGCTACACTGAAGCTTTCTTT. Translation: CAWGEGQGYTEAFF. The variable domain in full, completed from reference TRBV30 and TRBJ1-1, reads SQTIHQWPATLVQPVGSPLSLECTVEGTSNPNLYWYRQAAGRGLQLLFYSVGIGQISSEVPQNLSASRPQDRQFILSSKKLLLSDSGFYLCAWGEGQGYTEAFFGQGTRLTVV.

The rearrangement joins TRBV5-1 to TRBJ2-7; D tentatively fits TRBD1 or TRBD2 (5 bases each). In germline, CDR1 is SGHRS, CDR2 YFSETQ. The CDR3 loop spans 16 amino acids. Trimming took 4 bases from V and 1 from J, leaving 18 bases between them. CDR3 amino acids: CASSKQQVGTSYEQYF. CDR3 DNA sequence: TGCGCCAGCAGCAAACAACAGGTCGGGACGTCCTACGAGCAGTACTTC.

The chain combines TRBV11-3 with TRBJ1-3, with 8 positions matching TRBD1. With V trimmed by 3 bases and J by 4 bases, 5 bases remained unmatched. The germline CDR1 and CDR2 sequences are SGHNT and YENEEA. This CDR3 is 15 amino acids long. Here the CDR3 reads CASSFRQGNGNTIYF. The CDR3 region has the DNA TGTGCCAGCAGCTTCAGACAGGGGAACGGAAACACCATATATTTT.

This chain uses TRBV18 with TRBJ2-7; D perhaps matches TRBD1 (6 bases). This CDR3 has 15 amino acids. V dropped 6 bases and J dropped 6 bases, with 21 bases sitting between them. Germline V gene data show CDR1 as KGHSH and CDR2 as LQKENI. The CDR3 DNA reads as TGTGCCAGCTCTCTATTACAGGGTGGTGACGGCGAGCAGTACTTC. Its translation: CASSLLQGGDGEQYF. Filled out from reference TRBV18 and TRBJ2-7, the complete variable domain reads NAGVMQNPRHLVRRRGQEARLRCSPMKGHSHVYWYRQLPEEGLKFMVYLQKENIIDESGMPKERFSAEFPKEGPSILRIQQVVRGDSAAYFCASSLLQGGDGEQYFGPGTRLTVT.

CDR3 residues: CASNRRWDTEAFF. The CDR3 DNA reads as TGTGCCAGCAACCGCCGTTGGGACACTGAAGCTTTCTTT. The V call is TRBV6-8, the J call TRBJ1-1, with unresolved D. Germline lookup yields CDR1 MNHGY and CDR2 SAAAGT. CDR3 size: 13 residues. V was cut by 7 bases and J by 3 bases, with 12 bases left in between.

The CDR3 sequence is CASSARDSLNEKLFF. CDR3 nucleotide sequence: TGTGCCAGCAGCGCGAGGGACAGCCTTAATGAAAAACTGTTTTTT. The chain carries TRBV11-3 and TRBJ1-4; 7 bases map to TRBD1. The CDR3 has 15 amino acids. Germline CDR1 is SGHNT and CDR2 is YENEEA. Trimming cost V 5 bases and J 4 bases; bases outside gene matches: 7.

This clone showed up many times. This chain uses TRBV9 with TRBJ2-1, with D unclear. Per germline, CDR1 SGDLS and CDR2 YYNGEE. The CDR3 sequence is 12 residues long. Trimming took 4 bases from V and 5 from J, leaving 7 bases between them. The CDR3, as DNA: TGTGCCAGCAGCTCCCGACACAATGAGCAGTTCTTC. Its translation is CASSSRHNEQFF.

The chain carries TRBV6-8 and TRBJ2-2, with D possibly TRBD2 on 6 matching bases. CDR1 and CDR2 (germline): MNHGY, SAAAGT. Trimming shortened V by 8 bases and J by 6 bases, and 25 bases separated the two germline ends. CDR3 length equals 17 residues. The chain's CDR3 is CASSYWSNLRDPGELFF. The CDR3 nucleotides are TGTGCCAGCTCGTATTGGTCGAATTTGCGGGACCCCGGGGAGCTGTTTTTT.

This clone came up a few times. The V and J genes are TRBV30 and TRBJ1-3, with D perhaps matching TRBD1 (6 bases). The V end lost 4 bases, the J end lost 0 bases, and 13 bases lay between the germline ends. Germline V lookup: CDR1 GTSNPN, CDR2 SVGIG (reference sequence). CDR3 size: 15 residues. Here the CDR3 reads CAWNKDRISGNTIYF. The CDR3 nucleotides read TGTGCCTGGAACAAGGACAGAATCTCTGGAAACACCATATATTTT.

This clone appeared a few times. This chain joins TRBV29-1 and TRBJ2-3, with D tentatively TRBD1 (6 bases). Germline V gives CDR1 SQVTM, CDR2 ANQGSEA. CDR3 length equals 12 residues. Trimming took off 7 bases at V and 6 bases at J, with 14 bases between the two ends. In nucleotides, the CDR3 is TGCAGCGGGGGGCCCACAATGGATACGCAGTATTTT. The encoded protein is CSGGPTMDTQYF.

This chain uses TRBV7-2 with TRBJ2-3; TRBD1 might be the D (5 bases). CDR1 is SGHTA and CDR2 is FQGNSA in the germline V gene. The CDR3 length is 13 residues. The V and J ends lost 0 bases and 10 bases respectively, with 11 bases between them. This CDR3 is CASSLAGAVPQYF. The CDR3 nucleotides read TGTGCCAGCAGCTTAGCTGGGGCCGTGCCGCAGTATTTT.

The chain couples TRBV19 to TRBJ2-1; 9 nucleotides match TRBD1. Germline CDR1 and CDR2: LNHDA and SQIVND (reference sequence). V shed 8 bases, J shed 4 bases, and the junction held 6 bases outside the gene matches. This CDR3 contains 14 residues. The CDR3 region is CASQQGASYNEQFF. The CDR3 region has the DNA TGTGCCAGTCAACAGGGGGCGAGTTACAATGAGCAGTTCTTC.

The gene calls are TRBV19 and TRBJ1-1; D is uncertain. Trimming took off 3 bases at V and 1 base at J, with 6 bases between the two ends. The V gene's germline CDR1 is LNHDA and CDR2 SQIVND (reference sequence). The CDR3 is made up of 13 amino acids. The CDR3 bases are TGTGCCAGTAGTATCGGAAGGAACACTGAAGCTTTCTTT. This sequence encodes CASSIGRNTEAFF.